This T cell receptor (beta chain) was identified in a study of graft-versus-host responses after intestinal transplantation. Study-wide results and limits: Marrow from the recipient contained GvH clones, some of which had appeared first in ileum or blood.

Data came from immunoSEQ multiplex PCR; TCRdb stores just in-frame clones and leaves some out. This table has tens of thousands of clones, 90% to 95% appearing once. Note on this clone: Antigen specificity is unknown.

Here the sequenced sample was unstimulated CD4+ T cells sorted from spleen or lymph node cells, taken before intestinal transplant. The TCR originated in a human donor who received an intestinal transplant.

The chain's CDR3 is CASSQETGSLYEQYF. For the CDR3, the DNA is TGCGCCAGCAGCCAAGAAACGGGATCCCTTTACGAGCAGTACTTC. The chain carries TRBV4-3 and TRBJ2-5; perhaps TRBD2 as D (5 bases). The J call is uncertain, as TRBJ2-7 better fits the DNA end. Germline V gene data show CDR1 as LGHNA and CDR2 as YSLEER. CDR3 size: 15 residues.